Presented here are 3 T cell receptor beta chains from one specimen sequenced in a study of breast tumors, draining lymph nodes, adjacent tissues (dated by TCRdb to between 2015 and 2016). Receptors were amplified or captured by multiplex PCR. Sequencing instrument: Illumina HiSeq 2000. TCRdb reran the public reads through fastp at Q25 and MiXCR, keeping productive beta chains. CDR3 protein sequences are deduplicated, and each keeps its most common genes and DNA. Within this sample are roughly 70,000 distinct CDR3 sequences, with less than 50% of them counted one time only. Of the sample, 8.4% falls within the top ten clones. Material for sequencing was breast tumor tissue. The receptor set was obtained from a female donor with breast cancer. Some clones in this sample may be carry-over from other donors' samples.

The V gene is TRBV20-1, the J gene TRBJ2-4; TRBD1 aligns across 9 bases. CDR1 DFQATT and CDR2 SNEGSKA come from the germline V gene (reference sequence). The CDR3 is 14 amino acids. J gave up 6 bases and V 0 bases, and 3 bases lay outside the gene matches. The CDR3: CSARDTGGGNIQYF. CDR3 sequence (DNA): TGCAGTGCTAGAGACACAGGGGGCGGAAACATTCAGTACTTC.

The J gene is TRBJ1-5, the V gene TRBV5-5, with TRBD1 matching 7 bases. Germline V lookup: CDR1 SGHKS, CDR2 YYEKEE (reference sequence). Trimming took 0 bases from V and 9 from J; bases not matched to a gene: 6. The CDR3 spans 14 residues. CDR3 region: CASSLGQGIGPQHF. For the CDR3, the DNA is TGTGCCAGCAGCTTGGGACAGGGCATTGGGCCCCAGCATTTT.

With regard to this clonotype: No conserved phenylalanine or tryptophan is present at the end of the CDR3, so a read error is the likely explanation. The chain recombines TRBV6-2 or TRBV6-3 with TRBJ2-7; D gene unclear. The CDR3 contains 14 residues. The germline gives CDR1 MNHEY, CDR2 SVGEGT. The V gene lost 7 bases and the J gene lost 3 bases, with 16 bases spanning the gap. The CDR3 is CASKRSSHDYEQYL. The CDR3 coding sequence is TGTGCCAGCAAACGGTCCTCGCACGACTACGAGCAGTACCTC.